The rows below give T cell receptor beta chains drawn from one sample of a study of beta chain features in type 1 diabetes. Repertoires were generated with immunoSEQ multiplex PCR, while TCRdb's copy carries only in-frame clones and drops some. The sample carries 200,000 to 250,000 clones, over 7.5% recorded once. The sample consisted of naive CD4+ T cells from blood. The receptors originated from a woman aged 18-29 years in good health. Each CDR3 is given with its conserved first and last residue. Fields, in order: V gene, J gene, clone size, CDR3 protein. Clone size appears in some rows only: once, few, many, or a class for an expanded clone.

v_call: TRBV19; j_call: TRBJ2-7; clone_size: -; cdr3_aa: CASSNAGTGGVKQYF
v_call: TRBV4-2; j_call: TRBJ2-7; clone_size: -; cdr3_aa: CASSQEAPRKAGEFYEQYF
v_call: TRBV30; j_call: TRBJ1-6; clone_size: few; cdr3_aa: CAWSWDRNNSPLHF
v_call: TRBV30; j_call: TRBJ2-4; clone_size: few; cdr3_aa: CAWSGGPKNIQYF
v_call: TRBV2; j_call: TRBJ2-2; clone_size: -; cdr3_aa: CASSVDRGLRSGELFF
v_call: TRBV30; j_call: TRBJ1-5; clone_size: -; cdr3_aa: CAWSHFGNQPQHF
v_call: TRBV2; j_call: TRBJ2-1; clone_size: few; cdr3_aa: CASSGLAGGEDEQFF
v_call: TRBV21-1; j_call: TRBJ2-1; clone_size: few; cdr3_aa: CASSPGGAYNEQFF
v_call: TRBV19; j_call: TRBJ1-1; clone_size: few; cdr3_aa: CASRRMNTEAFF
v_call: TRBV28; j_call: TRBJ1-1; clone_size: few; cdr3_aa: CASSGATGTNTEAFF
v_call: TRBV30; j_call: TRBJ2-4; clone_size: -; cdr3_aa: CAWSGAPGGSKNIQYF
v_call: TRBV4-1; j_call: TRBJ1-2; clone_size: few; cdr3_aa: CASSQDRSAGDLLNYGYTF
v_call: TRBV19; j_call: TRBJ1-1; clone_size: -; cdr3_aa: CASIPNPQGHTEAFF
v_call: TRBV4-1; j_call: TRBJ2-1; clone_size: few; cdr3_aa: CASSQEGEGSPGFF
v_call: TRBV18; j_call: TRBJ1-1; clone_size: few; cdr3_aa: CASSPLRESAEAFF
v_call: TRBV4-1; j_call: TRBJ1-3; clone_size: few; cdr3_aa: CASSQVGPERNTIYF
v_call: TRBV19; j_call: TRBJ2-7; clone_size: few; cdr3_aa: CASSIVGQGVGEQYF
v_call: TRBV7-9; j_call: TRBJ1-6; clone_size: -; cdr3_aa: CASSLGQGWTPLHF
v_call: TRBV5-1; j_call: TRBJ2-1; clone_size: -; cdr3_aa: CASSLPSSYNEQFF
v_call: TRBV7-8; j_call: TRBJ1-1; clone_size: -; cdr3_aa: CASSKDRQNEAFF
v_call: TRBV7-7; j_call: TRBJ2-2; clone_size: -; cdr3_aa: CASSSLQDTGELFF
v_call: TRBV7-9; j_call: TRBJ2-1; clone_size: -; cdr3_aa: CASSSGTGDQGAYNEQFF
v_call: TRBV19; j_call: TRBJ1-2; clone_size: -; cdr3_aa: CASPRVVYGYTF